This T cell receptor (beta chain) came from a study of early T cells in non-severe SARS-CoV-2 infection. Study-level information: With bulk RNA from unsorted whole blood as input, sequencing yielded unpaired chains. Notes on the study in general: Private and CD4 specificities were missed by VDJdb matching, which favored anti-spike CD8 responses.

Attached unique molecular identifiers marked individual cDNA molecules. TCRdb ran MiXCR on the 5' RACE reads and lists one entry per CDR3 protein. In the table there are tens of thousands of distinct CDR3 sequences, 10% to 15% of which are singletons. V was clipped by 1 base and J by 5 bases, with 14 bases between them. Per germline, CDR1 SGHTA and CDR2 FQGTGA. This CDR3 is 15 amino acids long. This clonotype was seen at least ten times. Its antigen is unknown. The receptor was derived from an adult who was a healthcare worker with PCR-confirmed SARS-CoV-2 infection or an uninfected control (not recorded which). The chain uses TRBV7-3 and TRBJ2-5, with D tentatively TRBD1 or TRBD2 (6 bases each). The specimen was whole blood. CDR3: CASSLMGGLVETQYF. The CDR3 DNA reads as TGTGCCAGCAGCTTAATGGGGGGCCTAGTGGAGACCCAGTACTTC.